A single T cell receptor beta chain is shown here with its context. This sample was included in a study of shared clonotypes between healthy human individuals. Trimming pared 5 bases from V and 10 bases from J, leaving 20 bases between. The CDR3 contains 14 residues. Germline CDR1 is SGHTA and CDR2 is FQGNSA. Data came from immunoSEQ multiplex PCR; TCRdb stores just in-frame clones and leaves some out. Found here are more than 900,000 clones, about four fifths of them singletons; the top ten hold under 0.8%. The receptor was isolated from a man aged 18 to 29 in good health. Some clones in this sample may be carry-over from other donors' samples. This chain uses TRBV7-2 with TRBJ1-1, with D perhaps matching TRBD1 (6 bases). The sequenced material came from memory CD4+ T cells from PBMCs. This sample's subset: CD45RA-negative fraction. CDR3 amino acids: CASSRTTGSGGAFF. CDR3 coding DNA: TGTGCCAGCAGCCGTACGACAGGTTCTGGGGGAGCTTTCTTT.